This T cell receptor (beta chain) appears in the sequencing data of a study of blood T cell repertoires in COVID-19. Generated by immunoSEQ multiplex PCR, the TCRdb table keeps only in-frame clones and is missing some. This table holds over 150,000 clones, 89% found once. The source of this sequence is a man aged 18 to 29 who had recovered from COVID-19. Specimen: peripheral blood.

The CDR3 region is CASSESGQGRAKNIQYF. CDR3 DNA: TGCGCCAGCAGTGAGTCGGGACAGGGGAGGGCCAAAAACATTCAGTACTTC. The V call is TRBV10-2, the J call TRBJ2-4; TRBD1 matches at 10 bases. This CDR3 is 17 amino acids long. Germline V lookup: CDR1 WSHSY, CDR2 SAAADI. The trim removed 0 bases at V and 1 base at J, leaving 3 bases unmatched.